The sequence of this TCR beta chain was determined in a study of blood T cell repertoires in COVID-19. In the case of this clone: Other DNA sequences in the same sample also yield this CDR3.

Germline V gives CDR1 DFQATT, CDR2 SNEGSKA (reference sequence). The V and J ends lost 3 bases and 5 bases, in that order; junction bases with no gene match: 4. The length of the CDR3 is 14 residues. Sequencing used immunoSEQ multiplex PCR; TCRdb keeps in-frame clones, though not all of them. This sample yields about 120,000 clones, of which 88% are seen a single time; 9% to 12% belongs to the top ten. The genes are TRBV20-1 and TRBJ2-2; 9 positions agree with TRBD1. The source is a man aged 50 or older with acute or convalescent COVID-19. Material for sequencing was peripheral blood. The CDR3 DNA sequence: TGCAGTGCTAGTCGGACAGGGGAAACCGGGGAGCTGTTTTTT. Translating it yields CSASRTGETGELFF.